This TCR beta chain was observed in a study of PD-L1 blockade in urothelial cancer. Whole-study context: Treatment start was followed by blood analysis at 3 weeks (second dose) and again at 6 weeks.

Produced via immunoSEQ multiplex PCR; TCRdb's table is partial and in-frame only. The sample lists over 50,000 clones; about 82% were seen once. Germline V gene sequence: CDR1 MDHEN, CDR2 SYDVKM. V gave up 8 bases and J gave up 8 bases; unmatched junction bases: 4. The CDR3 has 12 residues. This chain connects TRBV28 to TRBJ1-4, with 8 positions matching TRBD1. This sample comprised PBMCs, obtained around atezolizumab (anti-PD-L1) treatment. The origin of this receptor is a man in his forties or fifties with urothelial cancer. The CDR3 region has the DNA TGTGCCAGCGGACAGGGTCAGGAAAAACTGTTTTTT. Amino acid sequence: CASGQGQEKLFF.